This TCR beta chain came from a study of T-cell reconstitution after alpha-beta-depleted transplantation in children. Preparing the TCRbeta library involved the use of unique molecular identifiers. One entry per CDR3 protein, called by TCRdb with MiXCR from the PCR reads. Among 540,000 or so distinct CDR3 sequences listed, 20% to 25% were seen once. Study-wide results and caveats: It was newly produced T cells that mostly accounted for T-cell counts and diversity one year after transplant. Surviving thymic progenitors and recipient T cells were the source of high TCRbeta diversity at day 60 in some patients. Several hundred expanded graft clones reportedly supplied alpha-beta T cells about two months after transplant.

The CDR3 covers 15 residues. Only a few counts were recorded for this clonotype. Its antigen is unidentified. The TCR was taken from a boy less than two years old who had a stem cell transplant for acute myeloid leukemia, so the T cells may come from the graft donor. The chain links TRBV21-1 to TRBJ2-7; no DNA check was done on the table's D call, TRBD1. TRBV21-1 has pseudogene status. The sample here was PBMCs, mostly from graft donor cells, taken 360 days after TCRalphabeta/CD19-depleted stem cell transplant. This CDR3 reads CASSAPQGANNEQYV. In nucleotides, the CDR3 is TGTGCCAGCAGCGCCCCACAGGGGGCGAACAACGAGCAGTACGTC.